The TCR beta chain under discussion was sequenced for a study of cytomegalovirus exposure and HLA in healthy donors. There are 16 residues in the CDR3. V shed 6 bases and J 6 bases; nucleotides not matched to a gene: 15. Germline V CDR1 and CDR2: MNHEY, SMNVEV (reference sequence). Vbeta (60) and Jbeta (13) primers were used in the PCR. The data were produced by immunoSEQ multiplex PCR, yet TCRdb's version contains in-frame clones alone and is incomplete. In the table there are about 180,000 clones, 80% to 85% of which are singletons. Sequencing was carried out using PBMCs. The receptor was derived from a woman aged 30 to 39 in good health and CMV-seronegative. V and J are TRBV27 and TRBJ2-5; the match to TRBD2 covers 8 bases. In DNA form, the CDR3 reads TGTGCCAGCAGGCCCTTAGCGGGGCAGTCCGGGCAGACCCAGTACTTC. It specifies CASRPLAGQSGQTQYF.